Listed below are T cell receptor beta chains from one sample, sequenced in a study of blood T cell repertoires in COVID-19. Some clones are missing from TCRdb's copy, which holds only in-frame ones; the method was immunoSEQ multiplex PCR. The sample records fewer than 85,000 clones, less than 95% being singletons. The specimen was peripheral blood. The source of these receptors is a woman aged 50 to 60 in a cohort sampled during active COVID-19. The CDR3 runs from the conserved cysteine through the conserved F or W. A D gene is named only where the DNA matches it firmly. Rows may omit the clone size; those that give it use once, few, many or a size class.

cdr3_aa: CASSGVGTNYGYTF; cdr3_nt: TGTGCCAGCAGCGGGGTGGGGACAAACTATGGCTACACCTTC; j_call: TRBJ1-2; clone_size: once; v_call: TRBV7-2; d_call: NA
cdr3_aa: CASSRSGGGQPQHF; cdr3_nt: TGTGCCAGCAGTCGTAGTGGGGGAGGTCAGCCCCAGCATTTT; j_call: TRBJ1-5; clone_size: NA; v_call: TRBV28; d_call: NA
cdr3_aa: CASGSLTPEQFF; cdr3_nt: TGTGCCAGCGGGAGTTTGACTCCTGAGCAGTTCTTC; j_call: TRBJ2-1; clone_size: few; v_call: TRBV28; d_call: NA
cdr3_aa: CASSAGQGSTEAFF; cdr3_nt: TGTGCCAGCAGCGCAGGACAGGGCAGCACTGAAGCTTTCTTT; j_call: TRBJ1-1; clone_size: NA; v_call: TRBV2; d_call: TRBD1
cdr3_aa: CASSESTSGPKQFF; cdr3_nt: TGCGCCAGCAGTGAGTCGACTAGCGGGCCTAAGCAGTTCTTC; j_call: TRBJ2-1; clone_size: NA; v_call: TRBV10-1; d_call: TRBD2
cdr3_aa: CASSMTESNQPQHF; cdr3_nt: TGTGCCAGTAGTATGACAGAAAGCAATCAGCCCCAGCATTTT; j_call: TRBJ1-5; clone_size: NA; v_call: TRBV19; d_call: NA
cdr3_aa: CASSDQWENRGYTF; cdr3_nt: TGTGCCAGCAGTGACCAGTGGGAGAATCGCGGCTACACCTTC; j_call: TRBJ1-2; clone_size: NA; v_call: TRBV25-1; d_call: NA
cdr3_aa: CAAAGVFGSEKLFF; cdr3_nt: TGTGCCGCGGCGGGGGTATTTGGGAGTGAAAAACTGTTTTTT; j_call: TRBJ1-4; clone_size: NA; v_call: TRBV2; d_call: NA
cdr3_aa: CASRDRGFSQPQHF; cdr3_nt: TGTGCCAGTCGGGACAGGGGTTTCAGTCAGCCCCAGCATTTT; j_call: TRBJ1-5; clone_size: NA; v_call: TRBV28; d_call: TRBD1
cdr3_aa: CSVVKTDTEAFF; cdr3_nt: TGCAGCGTTGTTAAGACAGACACTGAAGCTTTCTTT; j_call: TRBJ1-1; clone_size: NA; v_call: TRBV29-1; d_call: NA
cdr3_aa: CAWSGSTLNTGELFF; cdr3_nt: TGTGCCTGGAGTGGAAGTACATTGAACACCGGGGAGCTGTTTTTT; j_call: TRBJ2-2; clone_size: NA; v_call: TRBV30; d_call: NA
cdr3_aa: CASSLGSGQLSTIYF; cdr3_nt: TGTGCCAGCAGCTTGGGGTCGGGACAGTTGTCCACCATATATTTT; j_call: TRBJ1-3; clone_size: once; v_call: TRBV5-8; d_call: TRBD1
cdr3_aa: CASSEYPAGVGAGELFF; cdr3_nt: TGTGCCAGCAGTGAATATCCAGCGGGAGTGGGGGCCGGGGAGCTGTTTTTT; j_call: TRBJ2-2; clone_size: once; v_call: TRBV6-1; d_call: TRBD2
cdr3_aa: CSVDHRSLGEETQYF; cdr3_nt: TGCAGCGTTGACCACAGGTCTTTAGGGGAAGAGACCCAGTACTTC; j_call: TRBJ2-5; clone_size: NA; v_call: TRBV29-1; d_call: NA
cdr3_aa: CASSLQGAGTGELFF; cdr3_nt: TGTGCCAGTAGCCTCCAGGGGGCCGGGACCGGGGAGCTGTTTTTT; j_call: TRBJ2-2; clone_size: NA; v_call: TRBV19; d_call: TRBD1
cdr3_aa: CASSLIKAGELFF; cdr3_nt: TGTGCCAGCAGCTTAATTAAAGCGGGGGAGCTGTTTTTT; j_call: TRBJ2-2; clone_size: NA; v_call: TRBV7-3; d_call: NA
cdr3_aa: CASRSGGTNEKLFF; cdr3_nt: TGCGCCAGCCGCTCAGGTGGAACTAATGAAAAACTGTTTTTT; j_call: TRBJ1-4; clone_size: NA; v_call: TRBV5-1; d_call: NA
cdr3_aa: CASSLGPGGREGEAFF; cdr3_nt: TGTGCCAGCAGCTTGGGGCCAGGGGGTCGGGAGGGTGAAGCTTTCTTT; j_call: TRBJ1-1; clone_size: NA; v_call: TRBV5-4; d_call: TRBD1
cdr3_aa: CASSLDAGGTYNEQFF; cdr3_nt: TGTGCCAGCAGCTTAGATGCGGGAGGCACCTACAATGAGCAGTTCTTC; j_call: TRBJ2-1; clone_size: NA; v_call: TRBV7-2; d_call: TRBD2
cdr3_aa: CASSLRQAGVYEQYF; cdr3_nt: TGTGCCAGCAGCCTCCGACAAGCGGGGGTTTACGAGCAGTACTTC; j_call: TRBJ2-7; clone_size: NA; v_call: TRBV11-1; d_call: TRBD2
cdr3_aa: CSASLAGRGETQYF; cdr3_nt: TGCAGTGCTAGTCTGGCGGGGAGGGGAGAGACCCAGTACTTC; j_call: TRBJ2-5; clone_size: NA; v_call: TRBV20-1; d_call: TRBD2
cdr3_aa: CASTPGQANTEAFF; cdr3_nt: TGTGCCAGCACTCCGGGACAGGCGAACACTGAAGCTTTCTTT; j_call: TRBJ1-1; clone_size: NA; v_call: TRBV28; d_call: TRBD1
cdr3_aa: CASSILAGGPREQYF; cdr3_nt: TGTGCCAGTAGTATACTAGCGGGAGGGCCGAGGGAGCAGTACTTC; j_call: TRBJ2-7; clone_size: NA; v_call: TRBV19; d_call: TRBD2
cdr3_aa: CARSREVVNKAEAFF; cdr3_nt: TGTGCCAGAAGCCGGGAGGTGGTAAACAAGGCTGAAGCTTTCTTT; j_call: TRBJ1-1; clone_size: NA; v_call: TRBV5-3; d_call: NA
cdr3_aa: CASSPGLAGVSYEQYF; cdr3_nt: TGCGCCAGCAGCCCGGGACTAGCGGGAGTGTCCTACGAGCAGTACTTC; j_call: TRBJ2-7; clone_size: NA; v_call: TRBV5-1; d_call: TRBD2
cdr3_aa: CASSPPSFTTDTQYF; cdr3_nt: TGTGCCAGCAGTCCTCCTAGTTTTACCACAGATACGCAGTATTTT; j_call: TRBJ2-3; clone_size: NA; v_call: TRBV6-5; d_call: NA
cdr3_aa: CASSYRAGLDLAKNIQYF; cdr3_nt: TGTGCCAGCAGCTACAGGGCTGGACTGGATCTAGCCAAAAACATTCAGTACTTC; j_call: TRBJ2-4; clone_size: NA; v_call: TRBV11-2; d_call: NA
cdr3_aa: CASSGITGPNTEAFF; cdr3_nt: TGTGCCAGCAGCGGGATAACAGGGCCGAACACTGAAGCTTTCTTT; j_call: TRBJ1-1; clone_size: NA; v_call: TRBV21-1; d_call: NA
cdr3_aa: CASSSEGSQPQHF; cdr3_nt: TGTGCCAGCAGTTCGGAGGGCAGTCAGCCCCAGCATTTT; j_call: TRBJ1-5; clone_size: NA; v_call: TRBV12-3/TRBV12-4; d_call: NA
cdr3_aa: CSVGQGAGELFF; cdr3_nt: TGCAGCGTAGGACAGGGCGCCGGGGAGCTGTTTTTT; j_call: TRBJ2-2; clone_size: NA; v_call: TRBV29-1; d_call: TRBD1
cdr3_aa: CASNMGLRTGNPEAFF; cdr3_nt: TGTGCCAGCAACATGGGACTCCGGACAGGGAATCCTGAAGCTTTCTTT; j_call: TRBJ1-1; clone_size: NA; v_call: TRBV28; d_call: TRBD1
cdr3_aa: CSVAQGENSPLHF; cdr3_nt: TGCAGCGTTGCACAGGGGGAGAATTCACCCCTCCACTTT; j_call: TRBJ1-6; clone_size: NA; v_call: TRBV29-1; d_call: TRBD1
cdr3_aa: CASSDDTGGWTDTQYF; cdr3_nt: TGTGCCAGCAGTGATGACACAGGGGGGTGGACAGATACGCAGTATTTT; j_call: TRBJ2-3; clone_size: NA; v_call: TRBV6-1; d_call: TRBD1
cdr3_aa: CASSIPQTDTQYF; cdr3_nt: TGTGCCAGTAGTATTCCACAGACAGATACGCAGTATTTT; j_call: TRBJ2-3; clone_size: NA; v_call: TRBV19; d_call: NA
cdr3_aa: CASSFNQGGSPLHF; cdr3_nt: TGTGCCAGCAGCTTTAACCAGGGTGGTTCACCCCTCCACTTT; j_call: TRBJ1-6; clone_size: NA; v_call: TRBV7-2; d_call: NA
cdr3_aa: CASSHGELFGKREGNEQFF; cdr3_nt: TGCGCCAGCAGCCATGGGGAGCTGTTCGGGAAGCGGGAGGGGAATGAGCAGTTCTTC; j_call: TRBJ2-1; clone_size: once; v_call: TRBV4-1; d_call: TRBD2
cdr3_aa: CASSLEGQVTDTQYF; cdr3_nt: TGTGCCAGCAGCTTAGAGGGACAGGTCACAGATACGCAGTATTTT; j_call: TRBJ2-3; clone_size: NA; v_call: TRBV11-3; d_call: TRBD1
cdr3_aa: CASSPGLETQYF; cdr3_nt: TGCGCCAGCAGCCCGGGACTAGAAACGCAGTATTTT; j_call: TRBJ2-3; clone_size: NA; v_call: TRBV5-1; d_call: TRBD2
cdr3_aa: CASSQNPASVTDTQYF; cdr3_nt: TGTGCCAGCAGCCAAAATCCGGCTAGCGTCACAGATACGCAGTATTTT; j_call: TRBJ2-3; clone_size: few; v_call: TRBV4-2; d_call: NA
cdr3_aa: CAWSVVGPSQETQYF; cdr3_nt: TGTGCCTGGAGTGTAGTCGGTCCGTCCCAAGAGACCCAGTACTTC; j_call: TRBJ2-5; clone_size: NA; v_call: TRBV30; d_call: NA
cdr3_aa: CASSKQAIEAFF; cdr3_nt: TGTGCCAGCTCCAAACAAGCGATCGAAGCTTTCTTT; j_call: TRBJ1-1; clone_size: NA; v_call: TRBV12-3/TRBV12-4; d_call: NA
cdr3_aa: CASSPRGSRETQYF; cdr3_nt: TGTGCCAGCAGCCCCCGAGGATCTAGGGAGACCCAGTACTTC; j_call: TRBJ2-5; clone_size: NA; v_call: TRBV11-3; d_call: NA
cdr3_aa: CASSLFAGGGYGYTF; cdr3_nt: TGTGCCAGCAGTTTATTTGCAGGGGGAGGCTATGGCTACACCTTC; j_call: TRBJ1-2; clone_size: NA; v_call: TRBV28; d_call: TRBD1
cdr3_aa: CASSNRGKDEQYF; cdr3_nt: TGTGCCAGTAGTAACAGGGGGAAGGACGAGCAGTACTTC; j_call: TRBJ2-7; clone_size: NA; v_call: TRBV19; d_call: TRBD1
cdr3_aa: CASSPGLAGVRDTQYF; cdr3_nt: TGTGCCAGCAGCCCCGGACTAGCGGGAGTGCGAGATACGCAGTATTTT; j_call: TRBJ2-3; clone_size: NA; v_call: TRBV5-4; d_call: TRBD2
cdr3_aa: CSARTIRETQYF; cdr3_nt: TGCAGCGCCCGGACTATTAGAGAGACCCAGTACTTC; j_call: TRBJ2-5; clone_size: once; v_call: TRBV29-1; d_call: NA
cdr3_aa: CASSFGPGTSGSGGGELFF; cdr3_nt: TGTGCCAGCAGCTTCGGTCCCGGGACTAGCGGGAGCGGAGGCGGGGAGCTGTTTTTT; j_call: TRBJ2-2; clone_size: NA; v_call: TRBV13; d_call: TRBD2
cdr3_aa: CASSPWGRSQETQYF; cdr3_nt: TGTGCCAGCAGTCCCTGGGGGAGGAGCCAAGAGACCCAGTACTTC; j_call: TRBJ2-5; clone_size: NA; v_call: TRBV28; d_call: NA